What follows is one T cell receptor beta chain and its context. The ends lost 0 bases at V and 3 bases at J; junction bases unmatched: 2. The germline V gene has CDR1 SGDLS and CDR2 YYNGEE. The CDR3 runs 14 residues. This entry belongs to a study of blood T cell repertoires in COVID-19. Study background: Sample material is recorded as cDNA or gDNA derived from T cells, B-cell-depleted T cells, or PBMCs.

Generated by immunoSEQ multiplex PCR, the TCRdb table keeps only in-frame clones and is missing some. The data show 42,000 or so clones, 85% to 95% seen once. This chain connects TRBV9 to TRBJ2-7, with 8 bases matching TRBD1. This TCR derives from a man aged 50 to 59 with active COVID-19. The material sequenced was peripheral blood. The CDR3 DNA is TGTGCCAGCAGCGTAGGAGGGACAGGCTACGAGCAGTACTTC. As protein: CASSVGGTGYEQYF.